A selection of T cell receptor beta chains follows, all from one sample in a study of T cell repertoires in cytomegalovirus infection. TCRdb analysed the reads with MiXCR anew, one entry per CDR3 protein. The sample includes 680,000 or so distinct CDR3 sequences, 35% of them seen just once. The sequenced sample consisted of PBMCs. The receptors come from a human donor in good health (CMV status not recorded). Some clones in this sample may be carry-over from other donors' samples. Both conserved end residues are part of each CDR3. D genes are given only for firm matches. Size tells how often a clone was seen (once, few, many) or the class of an expanded clone, and some rows leave it out.

many	NA	TRBJ2-2	TRBV6-2/TRBV6-3	CASSYSQGTGELFF	TGTGCCAGCAGTTACTCACAGGGTACCGGGGAGCTGTTTTTT
few	NA	TRBJ2-6	TRBV10-3	CAISESDSGANVLTF	TGTGCCATCAGTGAGTCGGACTCCGGGGCCAACGTCCTGACTTTC
few	NA	TRBJ2-7	TRBV28	CASSAGSQGTYEQYF	TGTGCCAGCAGTGCCGGGTCACAAGGCACCTACGAGCAGTACTTC
NA	NA	TRBJ1-2	TRBV4-2	CASSQEGGNGYTF	TGTGCCAGCAGCCAAGAGGGAGGAAATGGCTACACCTTC
few	NA	TRBJ1-1	TRBV6-6	CASRVRSDTEAFF	TGTGCCAGCCGGGTTCGAAGTGACACTGAAGCTTTCTTT
NA	TRBD2	TRBJ2-7	TRBV20-1	CSALHGGSGLGSYEQYF	TGCAGTGCCCTACACGGAGGTAGCGGGCTTGGGTCCTACGAGCAGTACTTC
many	NA	TRBJ1-4	TRBV7-2	CASSSGLYEKLFF	TGTGCCAGCAGCTCGGGACTTTATGAAAAACTGTTTTTT
NA	TRBD2	TRBJ2-1	TRBV4-1	CASSQESELADEQFF	TGCGCCAGCAGCCAAGAAAGTGAACTAGCGGACGAGCAGTTCTTC
many	TRBD1	TRBJ2-7	TRBV28	CASSGPIPGQGSEQYF	TGTGCCAGCAGCGGGCCCATCCCAGGACAGGGTAGCGAGCAGTACTTC
few	NA	TRBJ2-1	TRBV6-1	CASKKGGSIGNEQFF	TGTGCCAGCAAGAAGGGTGGGTCCATTGGCAATGAGCAGTTCTTC
few	NA	TRBJ2-2	TRBV6-5	CASNEGGIRETGELFF	TGTGCCAGCAACGAAGGGGGCATTCGGGAGACCGGGGAGCTGTTTTTT
NA	TRBD1	TRBJ2-2	TRBV6-8	CASLGQGGTGELFF	TGTGCCAGCCTCGGACAGGGGGGCACCGGGGAGCTGTTTTTT
many	NA	TRBJ1-1	TRBV7-9	CASSLVSQNTEAFF	TGTGCCAGCAGCTTAGTAAGTCAGAACACTGAAGCTTTCTTT
NA	NA	TRBJ2-7	TRBV19	CASSRDGPYEQYF	TGTGCCAGTAGTAGGGACGGGCCCTACGAGCAGTACTTC
NA	NA	TRBJ1-5	TRBV4-2	CASSQETRISRGGQPQHF	TGTGCCAGCAGCCAAGAGACGAGGATTAGCAGGGGAGGTCAGCCCCAGCATTTT
NA	TRBD1	TRBJ1-4	TRBV14	CASSQDFLQQGSGEKLFF	TGTGCCAGCAGCCAAGATTTCCTACAACAGGGGAGTGGTGAAAAACTGTTTTTT
few	TRBD1	TRBJ2-3	TRBV19	CASSIGDRVTDTQYF	TGTGCCAGTAGTATTGGGGACAGGGTCACAGATACGCAGTATTTT
NA	NA	TRBJ2-2	TRBV7-9	CASSSSGGEDTGELFF	TGTGCCAGCAGCTCCTCGGGGGGCGAAGACACCGGGGAGCTGTTTTTT
NA	TRBD1	TRBJ1-2	TRBV28	CASSTLRRGRKNYVYTF	TGTGCCAGCAGCACTCTTCGTAGGGGGCGCAAGAACTATGTCTACACCTTC
few	TRBD2	TRBJ2-7	TRBV27	CASSSGLAESYEQYF	TGTGCCAGCAGTTCGGGGCTAGCGGAGTCCTACGAGCAGTACTTC
few	NA	TRBJ2-5	TRBV12-3/TRBV12-4	CASSLLGVTQYF	TGTGCCAGCAGTTTACTGGGGGTGACCCAGTACTTC
NA	NA	TRBJ1-1	TRBV28	CASNLGTEAFF	TGTGCCAGCAACTTGGGCACTGAAGCTTTCTTT
once	NA	TRBJ1-6	TRBV20-1	CSAAGGASYNSPLHF	TGCAGTGCTGCAGGAGGGGCTAGCTATAATTCACCCCTCCACTTT
few	NA	TRBJ2-2	TRBV19	CASKNLRPNTGELFF	TGTGCCAGTAAAAATCTCCGCCCGAACACCGGGGAGCTGTTTTTT
NA	NA	TRBJ1-2	TRBV7-8	CASSLARGAVYGYTF	TGTGCCAGCAGCTTAGCGAGAGGGGCGGTCTATGGCTACACCTTC
NA	NA	TRBJ1-2	TRBV28	CASILWRTFFF	TGTGCCAGCATTTTATGGCGGACATTCTTCTTC
few	NA	TRBJ2-2	TRBV29-1	CSVERCLRGTGELFF	TGCAGCGTTGAAAGGTGCCTCCGGGGCACCGGGGAGCTGTTTTTT
NA	TRBD1	TRBJ1-6	TRBV6-5	CASSRGQGGSSPLHF	TGTGCCAGCAGTCGGGGACAGGGCGGTAGTTCACCCCTCCACTTT
many	NA	TRBJ2-7	TRBV7-8	CASSLDQSQYF	TGTGCCAGCAGCTTAGACCAATCCCAGTACTTC
few	TRBD2	TRBJ2-7	TRBV7-2	CASSLGGGVWYEQYF	TGTGCCAGCAGCTTAGGGGGAGGGGTATGGTACGAGCAGTACTTC
NA	NA	TRBJ1-6	TRBV6-5	CASSYGVSSYNSPLHF	TGTGCCAGCAGTTACGGGGTCTCCTCCTATAATTCACCCCTCCACTTT
NA	NA	TRBJ2-7	TRBV7-2	CASSLAGHPGAYEQYF	TGTGCCAGCAGCTTAGCCGGACACCCCGGGGCCTACGAGCAGTACTTC